This T cell receptor (beta chain) is drawn from a study of blood T cell repertoires in COVID-19. Study context: The samples span acute and convalescent COVID-19 from the United States, Italy and Spain. PBMCs, B-cell-depleted T cells, or T cells provided the cDNA or gDNA that made up the material.

In the original analysis: Reference gene primer amplification gave estimated nucleated cell counts. Libraries were prepared by immunoSEQ multiplex PCR; TCRdb keeps only in-frame clonotypes and omits some of them. V, J and clone size derive from that table, while D and trimming were established from the DNA sequence. There are 150,000 to 200,000 clones in the sample; 65% to 85% occur only once, and less than 3% lies in the top ten. Germline-derived CDR1 and CDR2 are SGDLS and YYNGEE. The V and J ends lost 3 bases and 7 bases, in that order; junction bases with no gene match: 3. The CDR3 is made up of 13 amino acids. This clone was counted a single time.

The sample taken for sequencing was peripheral blood. The clonotype originates from a human donor with acute or convalescent COVID-19. The donor label of this sample is uncertain. V usage is TRBV9 and J usage is TRBJ2-4; 8 bases line up with TRBD1. The CDR3 loop is CASSETGANIQYF. CDR3 nucleotide sequence: TGTGCCAGCAGCGAGACAGGGGCCAACATTCAGTACTTC.